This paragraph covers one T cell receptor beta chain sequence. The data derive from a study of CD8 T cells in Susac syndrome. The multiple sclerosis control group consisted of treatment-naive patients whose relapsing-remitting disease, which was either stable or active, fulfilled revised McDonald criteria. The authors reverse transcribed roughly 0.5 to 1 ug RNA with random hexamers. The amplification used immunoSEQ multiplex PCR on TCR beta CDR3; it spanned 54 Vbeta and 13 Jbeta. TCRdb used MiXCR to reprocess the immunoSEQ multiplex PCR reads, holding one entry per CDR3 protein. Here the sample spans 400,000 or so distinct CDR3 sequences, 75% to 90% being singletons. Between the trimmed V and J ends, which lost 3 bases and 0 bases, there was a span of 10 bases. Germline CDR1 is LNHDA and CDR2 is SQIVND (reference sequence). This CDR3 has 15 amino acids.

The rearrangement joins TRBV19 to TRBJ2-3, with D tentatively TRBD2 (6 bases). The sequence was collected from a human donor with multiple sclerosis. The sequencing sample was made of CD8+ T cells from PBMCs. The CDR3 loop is CASSMTSSSTDTQYF. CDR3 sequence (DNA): TGTGCCAGTAGTATGACTAGTTCTAGCACAGATACGCAGTATTTT.